This passage covers 16 T cell receptor beta chains from one sample sequenced in a study of identical twins. Each CDR3 protein gets one entry after TCRdb re-called the 5' RACE reads with MiXCR. The sample holds fewer than 550,000 distinct CDR3 sequences; roughly 15% are singletons and the top ten take around 0.4%. This sample also appeared in a second study, on yellow fever vaccine responses in identical twins.

The sequenced sample was CD4+ T cells sorted from blood. These receptors came from a woman aged 18-29 years in good health.

The sample holds many counts of this clonotype. This rearrangement joins TRBV7-2 to TRBJ2-3; tentative D call: TRBD1 (5 bases). In germline, CDR1 is SGHTA, CDR2 FQGNSA. CDR3 length: 15 amino acids. Trimming pared 2 bases from V and 0 bases from J, leaving 9 bases between. Here the CDR3 reads CASSLRTPSTDTQYF. CDR3 nucleotide sequence: TGTGCCAGCAGCTTACGGACACCCAGCACAGATACGCAGTATTTT.

This clonotype appeared a few times. This sequence joins TRBV10-3 and TRBJ1-2; 7 bases map to TRBD1. There are 16 residues in the CDR3. The J segment lost 7 bases and the V segment lost 4 bases, leaving 15 bases of the junction unmatched. Looked up from germline, CDR1 is ENHRY and CDR2 is SYGVKD. This chain's CDR3 is CAISATTGLQFSGYTF. The CDR3 nucleotides are TGTGCCATCAGTGCCACGACAGGGTTGCAATTCTCTGGCTACACCTTC.

This clonotype was observed at least ten times. V gene TRBV5-1 combines with J gene TRBJ2-2; tentative D call: TRBD1 (5 bases). Germline V gene data show CDR1 as SGHRS and CDR2 as YFSETQ. The V end was cut by 2 bases, the J end by 1 base, with 12 bases between. This CDR3 comprises 16 residues. CDR3 nucleotides: TGCGCCAGCAGCTTTGACCCTCAGGGGAACACCGGGGAGCTGTTTTTT. Amino acid sequence: CASSFDPQGNTGELFF.

This rearrangement joins TRBV14 to TRBJ2-7, with no clear D. The CDR3 length is 15 residues. Per germline, CDR1 SGHDN and CDR2 FVKESK. V was clipped by 1 base and J by 0 bases, with 10 bases between them. The CDR3 is CASSQGLASSYEQYF. DNA for the CDR3: TGTGCCAGCAGCCAAGGACTCGCTAGCTCCTACGAGCAGTACTTC.

This clonotype was detected a few times. V gene TRBV7-2 combines with J gene TRBJ2-7, with a tentative D call TRBD2 (7 bases). The CDR3 extends over 16 amino acids. CDR1 is SGHTA, CDR2 FQGNSA, per germline. Trimming took 4 bases from V and 3 from J, leaving 19 bases between them. The CDR3 coding sequence is TGTGCCAGCAGCTCGGCCGGAGGGGGGGCAGTCTACGAGCAGTACTTC. Translation gives CASSSAGGGAVYEQYF.

The table lists this clonotype with a few counts. A junction boundary mismatches the germline segment, possibly from a read error. The genes are TRBV5-1 and TRBJ2-5; 10 nucleotides align to TRBD1. The CDR3 loop spans 15 amino acids. Germline V gene sequence: CDR1 SGHRS, CDR2 YFSETQ. CDR3 bases: TGCGCCAGCAACTTGAGGGGACAGGGGATGGAGACCCAGTACTTC. Amino acids: CASNLRGQGMETQYF.

V usage is TRBV29-1 and J usage is TRBJ1-5; D is unclear. Looked up from germline, CDR1 is SQVTM and CDR2 is ANQGSEA. With 6 bases removed from V and 7 bases from J, the gap between germline ends came to 10 bases. The CDR3 has 11 amino acids. The CDR3 DNA sequence: TGCAGCGTGCTGAGGGTACAGCCCCAGCATTTT. This gives the protein CSVLRVQPQHF.

This clonotype was counted between two and nine times. The CDR3 DNA reads as TGCAGCGTTGTCACAGTAAAAGAGACCCAGTACTTC. Translation: CSVVTVKETQYF. V gene TRBV29-1 combines with J gene TRBJ2-5; D is unclear. Trimming removed 4 bases at V and 3 bases at J, with 9 bases between. Looked up from germline, CDR1 is SQVTM and CDR2 is ANQGSEA. The CDR3 runs 12 residues.

This clonotype turned up a few times. The rearrangement uses TRBV2 and TRBJ2-2; D is undetermined. Per germline, CDR1 SNHLY and CDR2 FYNNEI. Trimming left V 6 bases short and J 0 bases short, with 8 bases between. CDR3 length: 14 amino acids. CDR3 residues: CASRGPPNTGELFF. CDR3 nucleotides: TGTGCCAGCAGGGGCCCTCCGAACACCGGGGAGCTGTTTTTT.

This clonotype was counted between two and nine times. The V gene is TRBV19, the J gene TRBJ2-1; 13 nucleotides align to TRBD2. This CDR3 contains 15 residues. CDR1 is LNHDA and CDR2 is SQIVND in the germline V gene (reference sequence). V dropped 1 base and J dropped 10; count of bases not matched to a gene: 4. As DNA, the CDR3 is TGTGCCAGTAGTATAGGGACTAGCGGGAGTGGGGAGCAGTTCTTC. Its translation: CASSIGTSGSGEQFF. The variable domain in full, with the rest retrieved from reference TRBV19 and TRBJ2-1, is DGGITQSPKYLFRKEGQNVTLSCEQNLNHDAMYWYRQDPGQGLRLIYYSQIVNDFQKGDIAEGYSVSREKKESFPLTVTSAQKNPTAFYLCASSIGTSGSGEQFFGPGTRLTVL.

This clonotype turned up a few times. The chain combines TRBV6-2 or TRBV6-3 with TRBJ2-7; the D gene could be TRBD1 or TRBD2 (5 bases each). Trimming cost V 10 bases and J 2 bases, with 21 bases left between them. The CDR3 is 15 amino acids. Germline V lookup: CDR1 MNHEY, CDR2 SVGEGT. CDR3 amino acids: CATYSPGRKTYEQYV. CDR3 nucleotide sequence: TGTGCCACATACTCACCGGGACGGAAAACCTACGAGCAGTACGTC.

The chain uses TRBV9 and TRBJ2-3; D remains unclear. Trimming stripped 0 bases from V and 0 bases from J, with 8 bases between. From germline, CDR1 is SGDLS and CDR2 YYNGEE. There are 15 residues in the CDR3. The CDR3 reads CASSVALTSTDTQYF. The CDR3 nucleotides are TGTGCCAGCAGCGTAGCCCTCACAAGCACAGATACGCAGTATTTT.

V gene TRBV12-3 or TRBV12-4 combines with J gene TRBJ1-2; tentatively, D is TRBD1 (5 bases). This CDR3 spans 15 amino acids. With 2 bases removed from V and 5 bases from J, the gap between germline ends came to 15 bases. This CDR3 reads CASSLTGGERYGYTF. For the CDR3, the DNA is TGTGCCAGCAGTTTAACCGGGGGGGAACGTTATGGCTACACCTTC.

V usage is TRBV12-3 or TRBV12-4 and J usage is TRBJ2-1; D perhaps matches TRBD2 (6 bases). The length of the CDR3 is 15 residues. Trimming stripped 4 bases from V and 0 bases from J, with 10 bases between. CDR3 nucleotide sequence: TGTGCCAGCAGTTCAGTCGGGAGCTCCTACAATGAGCAGTTCTTC. Residues: CASSSVGSSYNEQFF.

This clonotype was picked up a small number of times. CDR3 sequence: CAISPSSGNQPQHF. For the CDR3, the DNA is TGTGCCATCAGCCCCTCTTCTGGCAATCAGCCCCAGCATTTT. The chain recombines TRBV10-3 with TRBJ1-5; D gene uncertain. CDR1 is ENHRY and CDR2 is SYGVKD in the germline V gene. This CDR3 spans 14 amino acids. Trimming left V 6 bases short and J 2 bases short, with 11 bases between.

The V gene is TRBV6-2 or TRBV6-3, the J gene TRBJ2-2; D is unclear. The V end was cut by 6 bases, the J end by 1 base, with 12 bases between. The CDR3 contains 15 residues. Germline assignment: CDR1 MNHEY and CDR2 SVGEGT. CDR3 sequence: CASSPRHMNTGELFF. The DNA of the CDR3 is TGTGCCAGCAGCCCCCGGCACATGAACACCGGGGAGCTGTTTTTT.